One T cell receptor (beta chain) is described in this entry. Antigen unknown. This entry is derived from a study of molecular identifiers for immune sequencing clone quantification. Germline trimming cut 2 bases from V and 7 bases from J; bases unmatched to any gene: 8. This CDR3 spans 15 amino acids. Naive CD8 T cells were picked out by sorting for CD8+CD4-CCR7+CD45RA+. TCR libraries were built in bulk with a published protocol and specific TCR primers. Each CDR3 protein gets one entry after TCRdb re-called the PCR reads with MiXCR. This table holds 250,000 to 400,000 distinct CDR3 sequences, around 21% found once. The study, taken as a whole, reports: Clones that exceeded 20 RNA copies held over 98% of effector molecules, yet under 1% in naive cells. Researchers reportedly could pick up spiked Jurkat TCR RNA from one cell mixed into approximately 910,000 naive cells.

Sequences were obtained from naive CD8+ T cells from blood, with Jurkat cell RNA spiked in. Indicated subset: FACS-sorted CD8+CD4-CCR7+CD45RA+ naive T cells. The J gene is TRBJ2-7, the V gene TRBV12-3 or TRBV12-4; TRBD1 aligns across 10 bases. This sequence originates from a human donor in good health. Some libraries in this study had Jurkat cell RNA spiked in. CDR3 DNA: TGTGCCAGCAGTTTATCGGGACAGGGGTTTGGGGAGCAGTACTTC. As protein: CASSLSGQGFGEQYF.